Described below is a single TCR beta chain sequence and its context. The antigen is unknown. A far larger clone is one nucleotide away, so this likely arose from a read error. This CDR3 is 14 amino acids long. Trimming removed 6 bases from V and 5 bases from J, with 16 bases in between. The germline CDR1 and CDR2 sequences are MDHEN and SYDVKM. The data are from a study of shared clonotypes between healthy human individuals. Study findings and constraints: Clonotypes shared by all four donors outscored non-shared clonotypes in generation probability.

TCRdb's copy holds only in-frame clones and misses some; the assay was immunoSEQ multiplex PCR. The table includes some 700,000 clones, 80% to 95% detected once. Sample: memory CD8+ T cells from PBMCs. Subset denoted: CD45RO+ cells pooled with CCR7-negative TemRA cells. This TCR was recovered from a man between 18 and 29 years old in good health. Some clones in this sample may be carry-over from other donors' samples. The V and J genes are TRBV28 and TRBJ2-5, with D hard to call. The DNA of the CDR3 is TGTGCCAGCAGACCTCTCGACAAGGTGGAGACCCAGTACTTC. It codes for CASRPLDKVETQYF.